The clone carrying this T cell receptor beta chain was picked up a small number of times. Each CDR3 protein gets one entry after TCRdb re-called the 5' RACE reads with MiXCR. This table holds roughly 770,000 distinct CDR3 sequences, about 18% found once. The sample originates from a study of identical twins. The CDR3 extends over 14 amino acids. V lost 6 bases, J lost 1 base, and 9 bases lay in between. These data were likewise used in another study, on T cells expressing NK-cell markers.

Sequenced input: PBMCs. V gene TRBV12-3 or TRBV12-4 combines with J gene TRBJ2-2, with a tentative D call TRBD2 (5 bases). This receptor was taken from a woman aged 18-30 years in good health. The CDR3 here is CASRGVGNTGELFF. The CDR3 bases are TGTGCCAGCAGGGGAGTTGGGAACACCGGGGAGCTGTTTTTT.